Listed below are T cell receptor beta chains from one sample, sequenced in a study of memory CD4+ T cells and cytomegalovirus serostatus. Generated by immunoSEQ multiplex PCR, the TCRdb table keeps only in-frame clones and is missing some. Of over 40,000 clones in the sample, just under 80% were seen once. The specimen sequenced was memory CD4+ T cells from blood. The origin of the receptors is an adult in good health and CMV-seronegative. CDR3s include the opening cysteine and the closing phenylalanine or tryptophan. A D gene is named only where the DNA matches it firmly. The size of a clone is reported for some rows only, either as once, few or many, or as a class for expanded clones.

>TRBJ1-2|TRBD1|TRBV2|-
CASTGQGSFRGYTF
TGTGCCAGCACGGGACAGGGAAGCTTTCGTGGCTACACCTTC
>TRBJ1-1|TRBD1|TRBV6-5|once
CASTRGTEAFF
TGTGCCAGCACCAGGGGGACTGAAGCTTTCTTT
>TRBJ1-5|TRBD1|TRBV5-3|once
CARSLRTGLDQPQHF
TGTGCCAGAAGCCTTCGGACAGGTCTGGATCAGCCCCAGCATTTT
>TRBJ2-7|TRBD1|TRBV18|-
CASSPMTGDEQYF
TGTGCCAGCTCACCAATGACAGGGGACGAGCAGTACTTC
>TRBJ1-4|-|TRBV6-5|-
CASSYSGSLIDRLFF
TGTGCCAGCAGTTACTCGGGGTCTTTAATTGATAGACTGTTTTTT
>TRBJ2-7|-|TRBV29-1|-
CSVIQGSYEQYF
TGCAGCGTTATCCAGGGATCCTACGAGCAGTACTTC
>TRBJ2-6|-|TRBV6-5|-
CASSYNSRGGANVLTF
TGTGCCAGCAGTTACAACTCCCGAGGAGGGGCCAACGTCCTGACTTTC
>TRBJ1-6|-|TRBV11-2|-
CASSLRGADSPLHF
TGTGCCAGCAGCTTAAGGGGGGCGGATTCACCCCTCCACTTT
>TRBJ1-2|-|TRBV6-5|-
CASRAGGLDYGYTF
TGTGCCAGCAGAGCCGGGGGCCTCGACTATGGCTACACCTTC
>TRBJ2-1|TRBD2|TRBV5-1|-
CASSREGLAGAHEQFF
TGCGCCAGCAGCCGGGAGGGACTAGCGGGGGCCCACGAGCAGTTCTTC
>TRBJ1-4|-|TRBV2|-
CASRSGQTWNEKLFF
TGTGCCAGCCGGTCAGGACAAACTTGGAATGAAAAACTGTTTTTT
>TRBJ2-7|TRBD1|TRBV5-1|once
CASSLLMGTGYEQYF
TGCGCCAGCAGCTTACTCATGGGGACAGGGTACGAGCAGTACTTC
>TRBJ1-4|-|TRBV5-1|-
CASSLEGRQRNEKLFF
TGCGCCAGCAGCTTGGAGGGGAGGCAACGGAATGAAAAACTGTTTTTT
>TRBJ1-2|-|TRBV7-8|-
CASSQTGSYGYTF
TGTGCCAGCAGCCAAACAGGGTCGTATGGCTACACCTTC
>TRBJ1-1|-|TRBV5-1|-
CASSSTMGAGEAFF
TGCGCCAGCAGCTCTACCATGGGGGCCGGTGAAGCTTTCTTT
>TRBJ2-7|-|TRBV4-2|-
CASSQDFHEQYF
TGTGCCAGCAGCCAAGATTTCCACGAGCAGTACTTC
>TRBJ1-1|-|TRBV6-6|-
CASSPPPGEGEAFF
TGTGCCAGCAGCCCACCCCCGGGGGAGGGGGAAGCTTTCTTT
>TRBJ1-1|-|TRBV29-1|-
CSILQGVSEAFF
TGCAGCATTCTACAGGGAGTCTCTGAAGCTTTCTTT
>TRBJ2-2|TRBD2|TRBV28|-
CASSTTAGANTGELFF
TGTGCCAGCAGCACTACCGCGGGGGCGAACACCGGGGAGCTGTTTTTT
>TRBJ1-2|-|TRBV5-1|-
CASSREGNYGYTF
TGCGCCAGCAGTCGCGAGGGAAACTATGGCTACACCTTC